The following is a TCR beta chain sequence with its context. All the donors were Caucasian adults who lived in Nashville, Tennessee. A split of CD4+ cells into CD45RA+ naive and CD45RA-negative memory subsets was performed. Data came from immunoSEQ multiplex PCR; TCRdb stores just in-frame clones and leaves some out. Of some 2.4 million clones in the sample, 90% to 95% were seen once. CDR3 length: 12 residues. The ends were cut back, 8 bases at V and 7 bases at J, with 14 bases in the middle. Germline loops: CDR1 MDHEN, CDR2 SYDVKM. This entry is derived from a study of shared clonotypes between healthy human individuals.

This clonotype was sampled from a man aged 18 to 29 in good health. Some clones in this sample may be carry-over from other donors' samples. The sequenced sample consisted of naive CD4+ T cells from PBMCs. The subset here: CD45RA+ positively selected. The J gene is TRBJ1-1, the V gene TRBV28; a weak D match, TRBD1 (5 bases). CDR3 in amino acids: CASCEGLLEAFF. The CDR3, as DNA: TGTGCCAGCTGTGAGGGGTTGCTTGAAGCTTTCTTT.